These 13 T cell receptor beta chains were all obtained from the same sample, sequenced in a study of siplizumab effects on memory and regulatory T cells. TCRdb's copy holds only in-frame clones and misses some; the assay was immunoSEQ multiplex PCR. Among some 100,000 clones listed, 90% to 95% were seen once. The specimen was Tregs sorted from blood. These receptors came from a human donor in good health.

This CDR3 is CASSPQRPGLTGELFF. CDR3 nucleotides: TGCGCCAGCAGCCCTCAACGACCGGGACTAACCGGGGAGCTGTTTTTT. The chain employs TRBV5-1 and TRBJ2-2, with 7 positions matching TRBD2. The CDR3 contains 16 residues. Per the germline V gene, CDR1 is SGHRS and CDR2 is YFSETQ. V trimming: 4 bases; J trimming: 5 bases; junction bases outside the gene matches: 11.

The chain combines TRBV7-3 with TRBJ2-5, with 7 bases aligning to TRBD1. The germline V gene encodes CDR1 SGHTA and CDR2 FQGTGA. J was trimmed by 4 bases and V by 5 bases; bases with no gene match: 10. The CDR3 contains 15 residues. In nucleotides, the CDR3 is TGTGCCAGCAGCCCGCTGGACAGGAACGCAGAGACCCAGTACTTC. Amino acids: CASSPLDRNAETQYF.

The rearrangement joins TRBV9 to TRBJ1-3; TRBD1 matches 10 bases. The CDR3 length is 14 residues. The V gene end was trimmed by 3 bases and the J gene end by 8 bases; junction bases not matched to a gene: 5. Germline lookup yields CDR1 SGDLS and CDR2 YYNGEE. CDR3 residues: CASSATGGGHTIYF. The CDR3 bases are TGTGCCAGCAGCGCGACAGGGGGCGGACACACCATATATTTT.

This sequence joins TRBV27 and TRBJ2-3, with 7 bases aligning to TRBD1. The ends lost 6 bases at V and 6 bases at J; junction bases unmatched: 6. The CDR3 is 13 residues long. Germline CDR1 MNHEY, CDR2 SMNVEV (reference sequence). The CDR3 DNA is TGTGCCAGCAGGCTGACAGGGCGTGATACGCAGTATTTT. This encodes CASRLTGRDTQYF.

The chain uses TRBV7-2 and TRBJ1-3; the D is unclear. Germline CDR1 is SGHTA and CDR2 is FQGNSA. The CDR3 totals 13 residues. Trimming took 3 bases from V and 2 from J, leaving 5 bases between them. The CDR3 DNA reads TGTGCCAGCAGCTTCCATACTGGAAACACCATATATTTT. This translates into CASSFHTGNTIYF.

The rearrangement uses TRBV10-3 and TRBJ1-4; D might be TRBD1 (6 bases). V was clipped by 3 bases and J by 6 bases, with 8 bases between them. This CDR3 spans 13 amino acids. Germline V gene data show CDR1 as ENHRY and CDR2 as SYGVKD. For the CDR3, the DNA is TGTGCCATCAGTGACAGGGGTTATGAAAAACTGTTTTTT. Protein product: CAISDRGYEKLFF.

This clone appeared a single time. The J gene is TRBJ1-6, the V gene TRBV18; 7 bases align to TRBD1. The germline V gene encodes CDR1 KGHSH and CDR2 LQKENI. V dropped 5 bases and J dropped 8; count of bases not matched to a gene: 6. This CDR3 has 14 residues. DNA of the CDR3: TGTGCCAGCTCATCGACAGGGTTGGATTCACCCCTCCACTTT. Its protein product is CASSSTGLDSPLHF.

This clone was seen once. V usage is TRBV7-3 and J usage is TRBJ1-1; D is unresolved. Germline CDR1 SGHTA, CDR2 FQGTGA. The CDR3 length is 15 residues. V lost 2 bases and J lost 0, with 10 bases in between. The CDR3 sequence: CASSLGSEMNTEAFF. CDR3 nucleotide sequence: TGTGCCAGCAGCTTAGGGTCCGAAATGAACACTGAAGCTTTCTTT.

The CDR3 is CASKKKPGQGASSTDTQYF. DNA for the CDR3: TGTGCCAGTAAAAAGAAGCCAGGACAGGGGGCCTCTAGCACAGATACGCAGTATTTT. The genes are TRBV19 and TRBJ2-3, with 11 bases identical to TRBD1. V lost 7 bases and J lost 0; bases outside the gene matches: 15. CDR3 length equals 19 residues. Per germline, CDR1 LNHDA and CDR2 SQIVND (reference sequence).

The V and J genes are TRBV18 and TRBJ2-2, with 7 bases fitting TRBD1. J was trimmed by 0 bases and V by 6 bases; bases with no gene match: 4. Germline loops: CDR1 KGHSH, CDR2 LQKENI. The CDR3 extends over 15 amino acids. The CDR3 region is CASSVGTANTGELFF. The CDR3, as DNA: TGTGCCAGCTCGGTCGGGACAGCGAACACCGGGGAGCTGTTTTTT.

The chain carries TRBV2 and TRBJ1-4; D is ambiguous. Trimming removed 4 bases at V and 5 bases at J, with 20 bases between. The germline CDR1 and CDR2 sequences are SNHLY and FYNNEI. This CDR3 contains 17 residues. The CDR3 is CASSGYVVYLGNEKLFF. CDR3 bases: TGTGCCAGCAGTGGCTACGTGGTATACCTGGGGAATGAAAAACTGTTTTTT.

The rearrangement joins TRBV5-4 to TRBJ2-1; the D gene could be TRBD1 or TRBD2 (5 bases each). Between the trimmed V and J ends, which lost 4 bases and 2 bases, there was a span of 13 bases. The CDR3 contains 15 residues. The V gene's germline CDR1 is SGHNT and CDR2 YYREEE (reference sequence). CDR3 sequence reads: CASSNRDPAYNEQFF. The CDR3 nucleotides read TGTGCCAGCAGCAACCGGGACCCCGCCTACAATGAGCAGTTCTTC.

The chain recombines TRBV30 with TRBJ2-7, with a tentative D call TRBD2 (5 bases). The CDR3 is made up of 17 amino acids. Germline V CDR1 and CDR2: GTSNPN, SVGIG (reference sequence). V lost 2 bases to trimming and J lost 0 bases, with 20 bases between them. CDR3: CAWSKFVTGFSSYEQYF. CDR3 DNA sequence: TGTGCCTGGAGTAAATTCGTGACGGGGTTTAGCTCCTACGAGCAGTACTTC.